Following are 28 T cell receptor beta chains from one sample sequenced in a study of blood T cell repertoires in COVID-19. Using immunoSEQ multiplex PCR, the repertoire was profiled, and TCRdb retains in-frame clones only, with some absent. The sample yields 89,000 or so clones, approximately 81% seen once. Sequences were obtained from peripheral blood. The receptors stem from a man older than 75 with acute or convalescent COVID-19.

The rearrangement links TRBV19 to TRBJ2-5; TRBD1 matches at 8 bases. Trimming removed 5 bases from V and 7 bases from J; junction bases left unmatched: 12. The CDR3 sequence is 15 residues long. Germline V lookup: CDR1 LNHDA, CDR2 SQIVND (reference sequence). CDR3 coding DNA: TGTGCCAGTAGTCCCGGACAGGGTTTGCGGATGACCCAGTACTTC. It is translated as CASSPGQGLRMTQYF.

This clone appeared once. The chain joins TRBV6-5 to TRBJ1-4; perhaps TRBD1 as D (6 bases). Trimming took off 4 bases at V and 6 bases at J, with 12 bases between the two ends. CDR1 is MNHEY, CDR2 SVGAGI, per germline. There are 14 residues in the CDR3. For the CDR3, the DNA is TGTGCCAGCAGTTTCCGGGACAACTATGAAAAACTGTTTTTT. This encodes CASSFRDNYEKLFF.

This rearrangement joins TRBV7-6 to TRBJ2-1, with D perhaps TRBD2 (6 bases). The germline CDR1 and CDR2 sequences are SGHVS and FNYEAQ. Between the trimmed V and J ends, which lost 2 bases and 0 bases, there was a span of 11 bases. The CDR3 is 16 amino acids. For the CDR3, the DNA is TGTGCCAGCAGCTTAATCGCGGGAATCTCCTACAATGAGCAGTTCTTC. Its translation: CASSLIAGISYNEQFF.

The CDR3: CASSQDLAGGMDTQYF. CDR3 nucleotide sequence: TGTGCCAGCAGCCAAGATCTGGCGGGCGGGATGGATACGCAGTATTTT. The rearrangement uses TRBV3-1 (or the pseudogene TRBV3-2) and TRBJ2-3; D possibly corresponds to TRBD2 (6 bases). The germline V gene encodes CDR1 LGHDT and CDR2 YNNKEL (reference sequence). V lost 0 bases, J lost 6 bases, and 16 bases lay in between. CDR3 size: 16 residues.

The genes are TRBV19 and TRBJ2-1, with 12 positions matching TRBD2. Germline values: CDR1 LNHDA, CDR2 SQIVND (reference sequence). This CDR3 contains 17 residues. V was pared by 4 bases and J by 5 bases, with 9 bases of the junction left unmatched. The CDR3 DNA reads as TGTGCCAGTAGTACTCTTCGACTAGCGGGAGACAACAATGAGCAGTTCTTC. It is translated as CASSTLRLAGDNNEQFF. The complete variable domain, with remaining parts taken from reference TRBV19 and TRBJ2-1, reads DGGITQSPKYLFRKEGQNVTLSCEQNLNHDAMYWYRQDPGQGLRLIYYSQIVNDFQKGDIAEGYSVSREKKESFPLTVTSAQKNPTAFYLCASSTLRLAGDNNEQFFGPGTRLTVL.

The V gene is TRBV6-5, the J gene TRBJ2-7, with 8 bases fitting TRBD1. Germline CDR1 reads MNHEY; CDR2 reads SVGAGI. The CDR3 loop spans 15 amino acids. Trimming cost V 6 bases and J 7 bases; bases outside gene matches: 14. The CDR3 here is CASRNDRGALLEQYF. The CDR3 coding sequence is TGTGCCAGCAGAAATGACAGGGGTGCCCTATTGGAGCAGTACTTC.

The chain has TRBV27 and TRBJ1-1; the match to TRBD1 covers 8 bases. The CDR3 is 16 amino acids. The germline V gene encodes CDR1 MNHEY and CDR2 SMNVEV (reference sequence). V lost 3 bases to trimming and J lost 0 bases; unmatched junction nucleotides: 6. The CDR3 nucleotides are TGTGCCAGCAGTTTTTTTACAGGGGGTATGAACACTGAAGCTTTCTTT. Translation gives CASSFFTGGMNTEAFF.

J is TRBJ1-2 and V is TRBV30; weak D call: TRBD1 (6 bases). Trimming stripped 4 bases from V and 4 bases from J, with 19 bases between. Germline loops: CDR1 GTSNPN, CDR2 SVGIG (reference sequence). The CDR3 spans 15 residues. The CDR3 reads CAWMAGDRPGYGYTF. The CDR3 DNA reads as TGTGCCTGGATGGCAGGGGACCGCCCGGGCTATGGCTACACCTTC. The whole variable domain, filled in from reference TRBV30 and TRBJ1-2, reads SQTIHQWPATLVQPVGSPLSLECTVEGTSNPNLYWYRQAAGRGLQLLFYSVGIGQISSEVPQNLSASRPQDRQFILSSKKLLLSDSGFYLCAWMAGDRPGYGYTFGSGTRLTVV.

The chain combines TRBV5-1 with TRBJ2-2, with 11 bases lining up with TRBD2. This CDR3 is 15 amino acids long. V shed 4 bases and J 4 bases; nucleotides not matched to a gene: 3. Germline CDR1 reads SGHRS; CDR2 reads YFSETQ. CDR3: CASSRGLAGTGELFF. The CDR3 DNA sequence: TGCGCCAGCAGCCGTGGACTAGCGGGCACCGGGGAGCTGTTTTTT.

This chain uses TRBV18 with TRBJ2-7; 8 bases agree with TRBD1. The length of the CDR3 is 15 residues. J lost 6 bases, V lost 1 base, and 8 bases had no gene match. Germline-derived CDR1 and CDR2 are KGHSH and LQKENI. In DNA form, the CDR3 reads TGTGCCAGCTCACCACGAATGACAGGGGCACGCGAGCAGTACTTC. Translation: CASSPRMTGAREQYF.

The genes are TRBV5-4 and TRBJ2-3; 13 bases are a match to TRBD2. The ends lost 4 bases at V and 2 bases at J; junction bases unmatched: 4. This CDR3 is 16 amino acids long. Looked up from germline, CDR1 is SGHNT and CDR2 is YYREEE (reference sequence). The CDR3, as DNA: TGTGCCAGCAGCGAGACTAGCGGGAGGACCACAGATACGCAGTATTTT. Its protein is CASSETSGRTTDTQYF.

This clone came up once. The chain links TRBV7-2 to TRBJ2-7, with 7 positions matching TRBD1. Germline assignment: CDR1 SGHTA and CDR2 FQGNSA. The J segment lost 2 bases and the V segment lost 5 bases, leaving 9 bases of the junction unmatched. The CDR3 length is 15 residues. The CDR3 DNA reads as TGTGCCAGCAGCGAGGAGATCCAGGGGGCCTACGAGCAGTACTTC. Residues: CASSEEIQGAYEQYF. Supplemented by reference TRBV7-2 and TRBJ2-7, the full variable domain reads GAGVSQSPSNKVTEKGKDVELRCDPISGHTALYWYRQSLGQGLEFLIYFQGNSAPDKSGLPSDRFSAERTGGSVSTLTIQRTQQEDSAVYLCASSEEIQGAYEQYFGPGTRLTVT.

This clone appeared a single time. This chain uses TRBV18 with TRBJ1-2; no clear D gene. The CDR3 is 12 amino acids. Between the trimmed V and J ends, which lost 6 bases and 14 bases, there was a span of 19 bases. Germline values: CDR1 KGHSH, CDR2 LQKENI. CDR3 in amino acids: CASSTTREGETF. CDR3 sequence (DNA): TGTGCCAGCTCGACCACGCGAGAGGGTGAAACCTTC.

The chain combines TRBV27 with TRBJ1-5, with D perhaps TRBD1 (6 bases). The V end lost 9 bases, the J end lost 5 bases, and 17 bases lay between the germline ends. The CDR3 consists of 14 residues. CDR1 MNHEY and CDR2 SMNVEV come from the germline V gene (reference sequence). The CDR3 region is CASSRGGSDQPQHF. Written as DNA, the CDR3 is TGTGCCAGTAGCCGGGGGGGCAGCGATCAGCCCCAGCATTTT.

The V and J genes are TRBV5-4 and TRBJ1-6, with TRBD1 matching over 7 bases. CDR1 and CDR2 from the germline V gene are SGHNT and YYREEE (reference sequence). The trim removed 4 bases at V and 14 bases at J, leaving 9 bases unmatched. The CDR3 loop spans 13 amino acids. CDR3 sequence: CASSRGTDMSLHF. CDR3 in DNA: TGTGCCAGCAGCCGCGGGACAGACATGTCCCTCCACTTT.

V and J are TRBV3-1 (or the pseudogene TRBV3-2) and TRBJ2-7; D possibly corresponds to TRBD2 (5 bases). V lost 3 bases to trimming and J lost 3 bases, with 6 bases between them. The CDR3 length is 12 residues. From germline, CDR1 is LGHDT and CDR2 YNNKEL (reference sequence). For the CDR3, the DNA is TGTGCCAGCAGCCAGGACTTCTACGAGCAGTACTTC. Amino acid sequence: CASSQDFYEQYF.

The genes are TRBV25-1 and TRBJ1-2; 7 bases are shared with TRBD1. With 8 bases clipped from V and 7 bases from J, the junction kept 7 bases outside the gene matches. The CDR3 runs 12 residues. From germline, CDR1 is MGHDK and CDR2 SYGVNS. The chain's CDR3 is CASSGQAFGYTF. CDR3 DNA sequence: TGTGCCAGCTCAGGACAGGCTTTTGGCTACACCTTC.

In nucleotides, the CDR3 is TGTGCCAGCAGCCTAATAGCGGGAGGGTACTACGAGCAGTACTTC. This translates into CASSLIAGGYYEQYF. The gene calls are TRBV28 and TRBJ2-7, with TRBD2 identical over 11 bases. Trimming cost V 6 bases and J 3 bases; bases outside gene matches: 7. CDR3 size: 15 residues. Looked up from germline, CDR1 is MDHEN and CDR2 is SYDVKM.

The chain recombines TRBV28 with TRBJ2-3; maybe TRBD2 (6 bases). V gave up 3 bases and J gave up 1 base, with 8 bases separating them. CDR1 is MDHEN and CDR2 is SYDVKM in the germline V gene. The CDR3 contains 14 residues. CDR3 loop: CASSLGGGTDTQYF. CDR3 in DNA: TGTGCCAGCAGTTTGGGGGGAGGCACAGATACGCAGTATTTT. The whole variable domain, filled in from reference TRBV28 and TRBJ2-3, reads DVKVTQSSRYLVKRTGEKVFLECVQDMDHENMFWYRQDPGLGLRLIYFSYDVKMKEKGDIPEGYSVSREKKERFSLILESASTNQTSMYLCASSLGGGTDTQYFGPGTRLTVL.

J is TRBJ2-3 and V is TRBV11-3; 8 nucleotides line up with TRBD2. Looked up from germline, CDR1 is SGHNT and CDR2 is YENEEA. V lost 1 base to trimming and J lost 0 bases; unmatched junction nucleotides: 6. The CDR3 length is 17 residues. The CDR3 region has the DNA TGTGCCAGCAGCTTAGGGCAACTAGCGGTCAGCACAGATACGCAGTATTTT. Its protein is CASSLGQLAVSTDTQYF.

V is TRBV29-1 and J is TRBJ2-1; 7 nucleotides align to TRBD2. The V gene's germline CDR1 is SQVTM and CDR2 ANQGSEA. This CDR3 has 15 residues. V shed 1 base and J 6 bases; nucleotides not matched to a gene: 9. CDR3 amino acids: CSVEGRLRTSNEQFF. Written as DNA, the CDR3 is TGCAGCGTTGAAGGACGCCTTAGGACTAGCAATGAGCAGTTCTTC.

V and J are TRBV5-1 and TRBJ1-3; TRBD1 might be the D (6 bases). V lost 0 bases, J lost 1 base, and 11 bases lay in between. Germline V gene sequence: CDR1 SGHRS, CDR2 YFSETQ. CDR3 length equals 16 residues. CDR3: CASSLDTGLSGNTIYF. The CDR3 nucleotides read TGCGCCAGCAGCTTGGACACAGGGCTTTCTGGAAACACCATATATTTT. Complete variable domain (other parts from reference TRBV5-1 and TRBJ1-3): KAGVTQTPRYLIKTRGQQVTLSCSPISGHRSVSWYQQTPGQGLQFLFEYFSETQRNKGNFPGRFSGRQFSNSRSEMNVSTLELGDSALYLCASSLDTGLSGNTIYFGEGSWLTVV.

The CDR3 DNA is TGTGCCAGCAGCTCCGGGACAGGGGGCGGGTACGAGCAGTACTTC. Protein product: CASSSGTGGGYEQYF. The rearrangement links TRBV6-1 to TRBJ2-7; 12 nucleotides align to TRBD1. This CDR3 contains 15 residues. Per the germline V gene, CDR1 is MNHNS and CDR2 is SASEGT. The V gene end was trimmed by 6 bases and the J gene end by 4 bases; junction bases not matched to a gene: 7.

This clone was recorded only once. The chain has TRBV6-2 or TRBV6-3 and TRBJ2-2; weak D call: TRBD1 (5 bases). With 6 bases removed from V and 2 bases from J, the gap between germline ends came to 10 bases. The CDR3 extends over 14 amino acids. Looked up from germline, CDR1 is MNHEY and CDR2 is SVGEGT. The CDR3 bases are TGTGCCAGCAGCCGGACACCAAACACCGGGGAGCTGTTTTTT. Amino acid sequence: CASSRTPNTGELFF.

There are a few counts of this clone. The chain couples TRBV7-2 to TRBJ2-7; 11 bases line up with TRBD2. The germline V gene encodes CDR1 SGHTA and CDR2 FQGNSA. The CDR3 contains 14 residues. With V trimmed by 4 bases and J by 2 bases, 1 base remained unmatched. The CDR3 spells CASSSGLAAYEQYF. The DNA of the CDR3 is TGTGCCAGCAGCTCGGGACTAGCGGCCTACGAGCAGTACTTC.

This sequence joins TRBV5-4 and TRBJ2-3; D perhaps matches TRBD1 (6 bases). This CDR3 is built from 15 residues. In germline, CDR1 is SGHNT, CDR2 YYREEE (reference sequence). V shed 0 bases and J shed 5 bases, with 13 bases lying between them. CDR3 residues: CASSLDYRVRDTQYF. The CDR3 nucleotides read TGTGCCAGCAGCTTGGACTACAGGGTGCGAGATACGCAGTATTTT.

This clone was seen only a few times. The CDR3 sequence is CASSYQGQGSYGYTF. CDR3 DNA: TGTGCCAGCAGTTACCAGGGACAGGGGTCCTATGGCTACACCTTC. The rearrangement links TRBV6-5 to TRBJ1-2; 10 bases align to TRBD1. V gave up 2 bases and J gave up 4 bases; unmatched junction bases: 4. This CDR3 has 15 amino acids. From germline, CDR1 is MNHEY and CDR2 SVGAGI.

In DNA form, the CDR3 reads TGTGCCTGGAGTGGACAGTTTGCTGCGTACAACACCATATATTTT. Protein: CAWSGQFAAYNTIYF. V is TRBV30 and J is TRBJ1-3; a possible D gene is TRBD1 (5 bases). The V gene lost 1 base and the J gene lost 7 bases, with 17 bases spanning the gap. Per germline, CDR1 GTSNPN and CDR2 SVGIG (reference sequence). The CDR3 is made up of 15 amino acids.